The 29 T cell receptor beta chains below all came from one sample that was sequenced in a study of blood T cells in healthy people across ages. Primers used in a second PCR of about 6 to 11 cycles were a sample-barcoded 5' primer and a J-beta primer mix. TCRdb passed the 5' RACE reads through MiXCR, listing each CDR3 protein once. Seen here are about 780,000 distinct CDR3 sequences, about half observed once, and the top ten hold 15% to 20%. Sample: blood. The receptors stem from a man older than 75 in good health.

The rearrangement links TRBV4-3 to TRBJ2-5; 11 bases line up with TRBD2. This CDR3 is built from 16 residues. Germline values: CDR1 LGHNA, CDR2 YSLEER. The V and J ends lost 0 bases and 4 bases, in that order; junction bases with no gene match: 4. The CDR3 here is CASSQELAGVRETQYF. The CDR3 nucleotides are TGCGCCAGCAGCCAAGAACTAGCGGGAGTTCGAGAGACCCAGTACTTC.

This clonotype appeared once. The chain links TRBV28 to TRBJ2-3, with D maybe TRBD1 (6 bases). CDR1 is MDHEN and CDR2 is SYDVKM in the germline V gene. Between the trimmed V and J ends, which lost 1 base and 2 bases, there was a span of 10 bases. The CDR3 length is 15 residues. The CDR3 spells CASSLLDRYTDTQYF. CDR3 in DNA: TGTGCCAGCAGTTTATTGGACAGATACACAGATACGCAGTATTTT.

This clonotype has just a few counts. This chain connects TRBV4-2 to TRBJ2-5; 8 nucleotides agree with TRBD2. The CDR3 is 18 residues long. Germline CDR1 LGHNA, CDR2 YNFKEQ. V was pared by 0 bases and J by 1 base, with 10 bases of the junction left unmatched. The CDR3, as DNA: TGTGCCAGCAGCCAAGATCTGGTTAGCGGGGTGTCCCAAGAGACCCAGTACTTC. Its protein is CASSQDLVSGVSQETQYF.

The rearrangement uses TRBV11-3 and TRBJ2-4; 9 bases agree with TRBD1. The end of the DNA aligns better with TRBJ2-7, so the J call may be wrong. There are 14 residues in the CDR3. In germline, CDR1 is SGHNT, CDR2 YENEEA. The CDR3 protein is CASSARTGDREQYF. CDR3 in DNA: TGTGCCAGCAGCGCCCGGACAGGGGATCGCGAGCAGTACTTC.

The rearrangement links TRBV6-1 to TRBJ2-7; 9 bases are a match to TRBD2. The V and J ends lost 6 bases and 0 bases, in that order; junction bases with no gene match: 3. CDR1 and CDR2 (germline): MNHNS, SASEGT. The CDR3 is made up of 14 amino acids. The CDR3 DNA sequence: TGTGCCAGCAGAAGCGGGAGGAGCTCCTACGAGCAGTACTTC. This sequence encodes CASRSGRSSYEQYF.

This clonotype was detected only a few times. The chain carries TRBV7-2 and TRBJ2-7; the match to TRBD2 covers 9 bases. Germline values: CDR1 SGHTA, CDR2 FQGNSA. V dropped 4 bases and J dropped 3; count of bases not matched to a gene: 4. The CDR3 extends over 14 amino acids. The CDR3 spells CASSYAGGYYEQYF. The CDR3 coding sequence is TGTGCCAGCAGCTATGCGGGGGGGTACTACGAGCAGTACTTC.

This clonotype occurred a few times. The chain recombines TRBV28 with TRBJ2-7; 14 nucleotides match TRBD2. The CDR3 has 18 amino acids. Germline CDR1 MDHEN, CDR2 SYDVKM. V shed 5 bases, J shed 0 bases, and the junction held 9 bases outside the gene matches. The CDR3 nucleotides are TGTGCCAGCAGTCCGTGGACTAGCGGGAGGCAGAGCTCCTACGAGCAGTACTTC. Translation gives CASSPWTSGRQSSYEQYF.

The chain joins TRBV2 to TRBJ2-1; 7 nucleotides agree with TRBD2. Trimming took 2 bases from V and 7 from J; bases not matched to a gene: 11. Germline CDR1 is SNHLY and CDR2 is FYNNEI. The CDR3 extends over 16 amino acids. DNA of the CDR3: TGTGCCAGCAGTGAATCCAGGACTAGGGAGTGGAATGAGCAGTTCTTC. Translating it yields CASSESRTREWNEQFF.

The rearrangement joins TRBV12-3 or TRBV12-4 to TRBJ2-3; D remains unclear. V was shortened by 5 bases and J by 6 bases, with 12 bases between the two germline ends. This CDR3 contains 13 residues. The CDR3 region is CASSRVRADTQYF. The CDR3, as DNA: TGTGCCAGCAGTCGAGTAAGAGCGGATACGCAGTATTTT.

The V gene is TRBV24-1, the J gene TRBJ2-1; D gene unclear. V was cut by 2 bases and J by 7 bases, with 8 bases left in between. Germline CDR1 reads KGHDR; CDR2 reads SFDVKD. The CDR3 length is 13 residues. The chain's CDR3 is CATSDSHLNEQFF. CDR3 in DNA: TGTGCCACCAGTGATTCCCACTTGAATGAGCAGTTCTTC.

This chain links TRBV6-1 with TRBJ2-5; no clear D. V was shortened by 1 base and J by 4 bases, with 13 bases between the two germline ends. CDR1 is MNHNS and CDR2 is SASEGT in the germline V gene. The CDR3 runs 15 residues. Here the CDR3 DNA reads TGTGCCAGCAGTGAAGTCGACAATCCATCAGAGACCCAGTACTTC. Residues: CASSEVDNPSETQYF.

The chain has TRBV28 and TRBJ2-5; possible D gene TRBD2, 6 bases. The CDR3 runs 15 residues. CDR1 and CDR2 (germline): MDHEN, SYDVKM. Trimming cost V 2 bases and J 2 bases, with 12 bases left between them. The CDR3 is CASSLGVEGQETQYF. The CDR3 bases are TGTGCCAGCAGTTTAGGGGTGGAGGGGCAAGAGACCCAGTACTTC. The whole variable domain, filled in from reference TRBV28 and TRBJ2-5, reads DVKVTQSSRYLVKRTGEKVFLECVQDMDHENMFWYRQDPGLGLRLIYFSYDVKMKEKGDIPEGYSVSREKKERFSLILESASTNQTSMYLCASSLGVEGQETQYFGPGTRLLVL.

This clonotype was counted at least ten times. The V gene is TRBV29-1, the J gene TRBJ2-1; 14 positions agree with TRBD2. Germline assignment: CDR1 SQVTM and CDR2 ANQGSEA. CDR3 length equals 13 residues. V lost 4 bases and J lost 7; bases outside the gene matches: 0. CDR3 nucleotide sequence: TGCAGCGTTGGACTAGCGGGGGGGAATGAGCAGTTCTTC. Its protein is CSVGLAGGNEQFF.

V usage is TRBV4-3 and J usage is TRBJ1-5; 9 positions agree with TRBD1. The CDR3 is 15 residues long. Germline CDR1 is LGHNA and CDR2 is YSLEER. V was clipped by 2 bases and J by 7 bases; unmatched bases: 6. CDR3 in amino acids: CASSQRTGARQPQHF. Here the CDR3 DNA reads TGCGCCAGCAGCCAAAGGACAGGGGCTCGACAGCCCCAGCATTTT.

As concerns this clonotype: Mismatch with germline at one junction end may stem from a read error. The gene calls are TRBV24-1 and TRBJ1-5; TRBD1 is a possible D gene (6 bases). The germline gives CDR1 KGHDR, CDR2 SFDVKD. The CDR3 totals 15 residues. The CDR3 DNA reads TGTGCCACCAGTGAGCGGACGGGGGCGAATCAGCCTCAGCATTTT. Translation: CATSERTGANQPQHF.

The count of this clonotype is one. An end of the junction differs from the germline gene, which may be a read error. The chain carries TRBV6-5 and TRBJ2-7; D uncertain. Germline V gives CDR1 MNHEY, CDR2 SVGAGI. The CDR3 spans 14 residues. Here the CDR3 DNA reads TGTGCCGGCAGTTACCTTAGTTCTTCCTACGAGCAGTACTTC. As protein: CAGSYLSSSYEQYF.

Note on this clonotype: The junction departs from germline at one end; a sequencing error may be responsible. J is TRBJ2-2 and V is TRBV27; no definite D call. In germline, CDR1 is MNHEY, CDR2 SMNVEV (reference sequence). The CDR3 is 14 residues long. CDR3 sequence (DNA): TGTGCCAGCAGTGTATCCCGTGTGGTCGGGGAGCTGTTTTTT. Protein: CASSVSRVVGELFF.

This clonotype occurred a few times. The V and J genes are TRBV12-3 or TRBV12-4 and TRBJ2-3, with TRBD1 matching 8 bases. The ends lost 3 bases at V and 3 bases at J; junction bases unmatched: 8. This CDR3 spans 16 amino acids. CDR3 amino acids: CASSFRGQEVTDTQYF. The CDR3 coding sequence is TGTGCCAGCAGTTTCCGGGGACAGGAGGTGACAGATACGCAGTATTTT.

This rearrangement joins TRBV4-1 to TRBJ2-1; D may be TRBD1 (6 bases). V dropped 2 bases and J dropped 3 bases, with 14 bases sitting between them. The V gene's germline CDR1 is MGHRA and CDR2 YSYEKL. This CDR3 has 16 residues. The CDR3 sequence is CASSQRSGAVYNEQFF. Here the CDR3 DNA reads TGCGCCAGCAGCCAACGATCAGGGGCGGTCTACAATGAGCAGTTCTTC.

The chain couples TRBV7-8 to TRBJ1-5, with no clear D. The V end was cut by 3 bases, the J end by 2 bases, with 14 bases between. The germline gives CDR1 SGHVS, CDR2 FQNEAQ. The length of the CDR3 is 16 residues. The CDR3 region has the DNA TGTGCCAGCAGCTTGGCATCTTATAGCGGCAATCAGCCCCAGCATTTT. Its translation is CASSLASYSGNQPQHF.

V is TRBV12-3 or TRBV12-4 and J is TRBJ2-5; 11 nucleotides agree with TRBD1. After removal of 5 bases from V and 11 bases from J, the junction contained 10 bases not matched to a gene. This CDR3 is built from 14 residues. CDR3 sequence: CASSTGTGGEEQYF. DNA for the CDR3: TGTGCCAGCAGTACCGGGACAGGGGGAGAGGAGCAGTACTTC.

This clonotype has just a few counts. The CDR3 coding sequence is TGCGCCAGCAGCTTGGTGCCAGGCCGAGGCCAGCCCCAGCATTTT. Translating it yields CASSLVPGRGQPQHF. V is TRBV5-1 and J is TRBJ1-5, with unresolved D. The CDR3 runs to 15 residues. V was clipped by 0 bases and J by 7 bases, with 14 bases between them. Germline-derived CDR1 and CDR2 are SGHRS and YFSETQ. Using reference TRBV5-1 and TRBJ1-5 for the parts outside the CDR3, the full variable domain is KAGVTQTPRYLIKTRGQQVTLSCSPISGHRSVSWYQQTPGQGLQFLFEYFSETQRNKGNFPGRFSGRQFSNSRSEMNVSTLELGDSALYLCASSLVPGRGQPQHFGDGTRLSIL.

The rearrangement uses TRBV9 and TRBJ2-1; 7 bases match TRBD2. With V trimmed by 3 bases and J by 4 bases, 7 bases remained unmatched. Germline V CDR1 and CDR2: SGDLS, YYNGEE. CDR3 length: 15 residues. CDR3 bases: TGTGCCAGCAGCGCCCGACTAGCACCATACAATGAGCAGTTCTTC. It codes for CASSARLAPYNEQFF.

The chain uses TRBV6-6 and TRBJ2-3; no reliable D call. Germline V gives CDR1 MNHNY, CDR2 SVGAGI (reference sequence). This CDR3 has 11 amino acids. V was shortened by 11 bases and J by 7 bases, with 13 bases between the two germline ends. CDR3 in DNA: TGTGCCTTTCGGACCGGTCATACGCAGTATTTT. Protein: CAFRTGHTQYF.

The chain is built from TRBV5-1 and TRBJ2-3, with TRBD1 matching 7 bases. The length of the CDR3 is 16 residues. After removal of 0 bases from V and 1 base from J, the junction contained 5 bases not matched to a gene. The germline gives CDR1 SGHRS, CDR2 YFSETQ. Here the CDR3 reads CASSLGKTGGTDTQYF. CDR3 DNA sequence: TGCGCCAGCAGCTTGGGTAAAACAGGGGGCACAGATACGCAGTATTTT.

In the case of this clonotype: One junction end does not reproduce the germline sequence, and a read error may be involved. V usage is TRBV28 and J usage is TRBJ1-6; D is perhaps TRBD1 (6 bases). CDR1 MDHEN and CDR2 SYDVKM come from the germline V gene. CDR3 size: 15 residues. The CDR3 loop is CASSPPRGRGSPPHF. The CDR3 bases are TGTGCCAGCAGTCCCCCCAGGGGAAGGGGCTCACCCCCCCACTTT.

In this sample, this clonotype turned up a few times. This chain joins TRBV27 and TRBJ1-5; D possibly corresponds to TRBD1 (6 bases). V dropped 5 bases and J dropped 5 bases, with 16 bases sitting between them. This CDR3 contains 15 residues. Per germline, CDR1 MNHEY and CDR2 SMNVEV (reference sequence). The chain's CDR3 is CASSLSPGGYQPQHF. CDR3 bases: TGTGCCAGCAGTCTGTCTCCCGGGGGCTATCAGCCCCAGCATTTT.

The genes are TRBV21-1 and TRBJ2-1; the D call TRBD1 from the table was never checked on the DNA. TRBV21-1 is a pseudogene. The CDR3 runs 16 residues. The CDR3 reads CASSSLQGVAYNEQFF. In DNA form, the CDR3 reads TGTGCCAGCAGCTCGCTTCAGGGGGTCGCCTACAATGAGCAGTTCTTC.

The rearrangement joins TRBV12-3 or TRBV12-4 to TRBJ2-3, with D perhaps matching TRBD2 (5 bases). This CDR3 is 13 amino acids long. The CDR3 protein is CTSGHSGTDTQYF. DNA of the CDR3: TGTACTAGTGGGCACAGCGGCACAGATACGCAGTATTTT.